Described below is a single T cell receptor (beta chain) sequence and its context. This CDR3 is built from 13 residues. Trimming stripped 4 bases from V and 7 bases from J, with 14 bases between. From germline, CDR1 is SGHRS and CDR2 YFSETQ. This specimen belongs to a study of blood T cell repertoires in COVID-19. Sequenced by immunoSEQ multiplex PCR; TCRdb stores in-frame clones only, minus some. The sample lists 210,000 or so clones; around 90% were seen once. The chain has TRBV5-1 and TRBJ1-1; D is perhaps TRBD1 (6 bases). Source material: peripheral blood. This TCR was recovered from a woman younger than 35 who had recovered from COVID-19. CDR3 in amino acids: CASSQTGNGEAFF. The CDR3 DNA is TGCGCCAGCAGCCAAACAGGGAATGGTGAAGCTTTCTTT.